The 5 T cell receptor beta chains below come from one sample, sequenced in a study of blood T cells in healthy people across ages. It was with a sample-barcoded 5' primer and a J-beta primer mix that a second PCR of roughly 7 to 12 cycles was run. In TCRdb, the 5' RACE reads were re-called with MiXCR into one record per CDR3 protein. The table has 600,000 to 850,000 distinct CDR3 sequences, roughly 25% seen once. Another study also made use of these data, one on T cells of mothers and their children.

The sample comprised blood. The receptors shown here come from a boy aged 5-17 years in good health.

The chain joins TRBV14 to TRBJ1-6; no firm D call. V was trimmed by 0 bases and J by 13 bases, leaving 13 bases between them. Germline V CDR1 and CDR2: SGHDN, FVKESK. This CDR3 is 14 amino acids long. DNA for the CDR3: TGTGCCAGCAGCCAAGATCAGGCCTCGGTCCCCCTCCACTTT. Amino acids: CASSQDQASVPLHF.

This clonotype was seen only once. The chain has TRBV27 and TRBJ2-7; perhaps D is TRBD1 or TRBD2 (5 bases each). V lost 6 bases, J lost 0 bases, and 18 bases lay in between. The CDR3 is made up of 16 amino acids. Per the germline V gene, CDR1 is MNHEY and CDR2 is SMNVEV (reference sequence). CDR3 DNA sequence: TGTGCCAGCAGCCCCCGCTTGGGGGAGAGCTCCTACGAGCAGTACTTC. It yields the protein CASSPRLGESSYEQYF.

The chain uses TRBV7-2 and TRBJ2-1, with a tentative D call TRBD1 (5 bases). The assigned J gene may be wrong: the sequence end matches TRBJ2-7 better. Germline CDR1 reads SGHTA; CDR2 reads FQGNSA. The CDR3 is 12 amino acids. CDR3 sequence (DNA): TGTGCCAGCAGCACGGACACTTACGAGCAGTACTTC. It is translated as CASSTDTYEQYF.

The rearrangement links TRBV12-3 or TRBV12-4 to TRBJ2-2; 7 positions agree with TRBD2. This CDR3 contains 15 residues. Unmatched junction bases numbered 5, after V lost 3 bases and J lost 4 bases. Here the CDR3 reads CASSLRGFGTGELFF. The CDR3 bases are TGTGCCAGCAGTTTGCGGGGGTTCGGCACCGGGGAGCTGTTTTTT.

The V gene is TRBV20-1, the J gene TRBJ2-7; TRBD1 aligns across 9 bases. The CDR3 is made up of 16 amino acids. The V and J ends lost 0 bases and 5 bases, in that order; junction bases with no gene match: 11. CDR1 and CDR2 (germline): DFQATT, SNEGSKA (reference sequence). Here the CDR3 reads CSARDSKTGGGDEQYF. As DNA, the CDR3 is TGCAGTGCTAGAGATAGCAAGACAGGGGGTGGCGACGAGCAGTACTTC.